Listed below are T cell receptor beta chains from one sample, sequenced in a study of human T cells and chemical hapten exposure. TCRdb reprocessed the RACE reads via MiXCR and lists one record per CDR3 protein. The top ten clones hold approximately 6.7% of a sample with fewer than 200,000 distinct CDR3 sequences, approximately 20% of them seen once. The sequencing used whole blood, collected in connection with sensitization to the hapten diphenylcyclopropenone (DPC). The receptors were sampled from a woman between 50 and 59 years old with alopecia areata. Some clones in this sample may be carry-over from other donors' samples. The CDR3 runs from the conserved cysteine through the conserved F or W. Fields, in order: J gene, D gene, V gene, clone size, CDR3 DNA, CDR3 protein. A D gene is named only where the DNA matches it firmly. The size entry is marked missing in some rows and otherwise reads once, few, many or a size class.

TRBJ2-5	TRBD2	TRBV3-1	NA	TGTGCCAGCAGCCAAGTTCCACTAGCGGGAGGAACCCAGTACTTC	CASSQVPLAGGTQYF
TRBJ1-1	TRBD1	TRBV6-5	NA	TGTGCCAGCAGGAGGGGGCGCGAAACTGAAGCTTTCTTT	CASRRGRETEAFF
TRBJ2-7	NA	TRBV29-1	NA	TGCAGCGTCGAACAGGGTTTCGGGGGCCACGAGCAGTACTTC	CSVEQGFGGHEQYF
TRBJ1-5	NA	TRBV7-9	many	TGTGCCAGCAGCTTACAGAATCAGCCCCAGCATTTT	CASSLQNQPQHF
TRBJ2-2	NA	TRBV2	NA	TGTGCCAGCAGGGGACGGATCACGAACACCGGGGAGCTGTTTTTT	CASRGRITNTGELFF
TRBJ1-2	TRBD1	TRBV15	NA	TGTGCCACCTTTGGGACAGGGGGCCCAACTAACTATGGCTACACCTTC	CATFGTGGPTNYGYTF
TRBJ2-5	NA	TRBV15	NA	TGTGCCACCAGCAGAGATTTGGTAGAAGAGACCCAGTACTTC	CATSRDLVEETQYF
TRBJ1-6	NA	TRBV15	few	TGTGCCACCAGCAGAGATCCGGGCTCAAATTCACCCCTCCACTTT	CATSRDPGSNSPLHF
TRBJ1-1	NA	TRBV5-5	NA	TGTGCCAGCAGCACGACCGGGACGGAGAACACTGAAGCTTTCTTT	CASSTTGTENTEAFF
TRBJ2-1	NA	TRBV10-3	few	TGTGCCACCTCGCATGGGGGTGAGCAGTTCTTC	CATSHGGEQFF
TRBJ2-7	TRBD2	TRBV20-1	many	TGCAGTGCTAGAGATCTGTCTAGCGGGAGGGCGGATCACGAGCAGTACTTC	CSARDLSSGRADHEQYF
TRBJ2-7	NA	TRBV7-9	NA	TGTGCCAGCAGCTTAAGCGGAGGGGTGATCTACGAGCAGTACTTC	CASSLSGGVIYEQYF
TRBJ2-7	NA	TRBV6-1	NA	TGTGCCAGCAGCCCTATTCCCCTCGAGCAGTACTTC	CASSPIPLEQYF
TRBJ1-1	TRBD1	TRBV10-3	NA	TGTGCCACCCAGGGGGGCCCAGGGTCGGACACTGAAGCTTTCTTT	CATQGGPGSDTEAFF
TRBJ2-3	NA	TRBV29-1	NA	TGCAGCGTTGCCCGCACAGATACGCAGTATTTT	CSVARTDTQYF
TRBJ2-7	TRBD2	TRBV2	NA	TGTGCCAGCAGTGAAGCGGGGCTAGCGGAACTCTACGAGCAGTACTTC	CASSEAGLAELYEQYF
TRBJ2-7	NA	TRBV7-6	few	TGTGCCAGCAGCTTCGGGGGTTCCGCCGAGCAGTACTTC	CASSFGGSAEQYF
TRBJ1-1	NA	TRBV11-2	NA	TGTGCCAGCAGCTCCGGACAGTTTTTGAACACTGAAGCTTTCTTT	CASSSGQFLNTEAFF
TRBJ2-4	NA	TRBV5-1	NA	TGCGCCAGCAGCTTGAGGGGGGATTGGAAAAACATTCAGTACTTC	CASSLRGDWKNIQYF
TRBJ2-7	NA	TRBV5-1	NA	TGCGCCAGCAGCTCCCGGGACGGGGGATTCTACGAGCAGTACTTC	CASSSRDGGFYEQYF
TRBJ2-7	TRBD1	TRBV28	many	TGTGCCAGCACGACGGGACAGGGCGTCTACGAGCAGTACTTC	CASTTGQGVYEQYF
TRBJ1-1	TRBD1	TRBV4-2	few	TGTGCCAGCAGCCAAGGTGGAAGGGGGCTCGCGAACACTGAAGCTTTCTTT	CASSQGGRGLANTEAFF
TRBJ1-2	NA	TRBV20-1	NA	TGCAGTGCTAGGAGGCAACAGGACAGCTATGGCTACACCTTC	CSARRQQDSYGYTF
TRBJ2-3	NA	TRBV29-1	few	TGCAGCGTTCGGAACGGTACTAGCACAGATACGCAGTATTTT	CSVRNGTSTDTQYF
TRBJ2-7	NA	TRBV20-1	NA	TGCAGTGCTAGTCGGGAAGGGATCGAGCAGTACTTC	CSASREGIEQYF
TRBJ2-1	TRBD2	TRBV7-8	many	TGTGCCAGCAGCCCTGTTGCGGGAGCCTACAATGAGCAGTTCTTC	CASSPVAGAYNEQFF
TRBJ2-3	TRBD2	TRBV20-1	few	TGCAGTGCTAGTGAGGGTAGCGGGAGCACAGATACGCAGTATTTT	CSASEGSGSTDTQYF
TRBJ1-2	TRBD1	TRBV7-9	NA	TGTGCCAGCAGCCCCTGGGACAGGGGGAGGTATGGCTACACCTTC	CASSPWDRGRYGYTF
TRBJ2-1	NA	TRBV20-1	few	TGCAGTGCGCCGGGCGGACCCATCAATGAGCAGTTCTTC	CSAPGGPINEQFF
TRBJ1-2	TRBD1	TRBV25-1	NA	TGTGCCAGCAAGAGTGATCAGGGGGGTCACTATGGCTACACCTTC	CASKSDQGGHYGYTF
TRBJ1-1	TRBD1	TRBV10-3	NA	TGTGCCATGCGACAGGGGGCTAAGGGCACTGAAGCTTTCTTT	CAMRQGAKGTEAFF
TRBJ2-3	NA	TRBV2	NA	TGTGCCAGCAGGACTCCCCGACTAGGGGCAGATACGCAGTATTTT	CASRTPRLGADTQYF
TRBJ2-2	TRBD2	TRBV9	many	TGTGCCAGCAGCGCAAGACTAGCGGCGAACACCGGGGAGCTGTTTTTT	CASSARLAANTGELFF
TRBJ2-2	TRBD2	TRBV5-1	few	TGCGCCAGCAGCCTGGGACTAGCGGAGAACACCGGGGAGCTGTTTTTT	CASSLGLAENTGELFF
TRBJ2-2	TRBD2	TRBV3-1	few	TGTGCCAGCAGCCAAGGAAAGCGGGAGCCCACCGGGGAGCTGTTTTTT	CASSQGKREPTGELFF
TRBJ2-2	TRBD2	TRBV19	NA	TGTGCCAGTAGTTCTCCGGGACTAGCGGGAGTGCTCACCGGGGAGCTGTTTTTT	CASSSPGLAGVLTGELFF
TRBJ2-3	TRBD1	TRBV25-1	few	TGTGCCAGCAGTGTGGGACAGGGTGAGGATACGCAGTATTTT	CASSVGQGEDTQYF
TRBJ1-2	NA	TRBV29-1	NA	TGCAGCGTTGATATCTGGTGGAACGATGGCTACACCTTC	CSVDIWWNDGYTF
TRBJ1-2	NA	TRBV2	few	TGTGCCAGCAGTGAACTGGGGGCGGAATATGGCTACACCTTC	CASSELGAEYGYTF
TRBJ2-7	NA	TRBV24-1	NA	TGTGCCACCAGTTCCCCCGGGGGCGAGCAGTACTTC	CATSSPGGEQYF
TRBJ2-3	NA	TRBV5-1	many	TGCGCCAGCAGCTTGGAAAGGGGACTCGGCACAGATACGCAGTATTTT	CASSLERGLGTDTQYF
TRBJ1-4	TRBD1	TRBV29-1	NA	TGCAGCGCCCGGACAGGGGCTCCTCCCCGTGAAAAACTGTTTTTT	CSARTGAPPREKLFF
TRBJ1-3	NA	TRBV3-1	few	TGTGCCAGCAGCCCAAGGGATCGTGGAAACACCATATATTTT	CASSPRDRGNTIYF